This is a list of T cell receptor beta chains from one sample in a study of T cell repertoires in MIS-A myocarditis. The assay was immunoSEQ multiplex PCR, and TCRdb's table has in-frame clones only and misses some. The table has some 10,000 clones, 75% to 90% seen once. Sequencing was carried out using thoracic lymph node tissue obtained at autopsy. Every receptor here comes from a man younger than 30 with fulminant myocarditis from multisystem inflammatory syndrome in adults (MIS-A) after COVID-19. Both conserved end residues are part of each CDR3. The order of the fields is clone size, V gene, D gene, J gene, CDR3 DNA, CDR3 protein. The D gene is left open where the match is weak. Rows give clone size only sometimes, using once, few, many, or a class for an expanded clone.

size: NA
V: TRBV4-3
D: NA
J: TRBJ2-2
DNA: TGCGCCAGCAGCCAAGATCGTACGGGCGGCACCGGGGAGCTGTTTTTT
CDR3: CASSQDRTGGTGELFF

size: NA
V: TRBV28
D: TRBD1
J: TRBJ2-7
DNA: TGTGCCACGACTCCACAGGGGGCGACTTACGAGCAGTACTTC
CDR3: CATTPQGATYEQYF

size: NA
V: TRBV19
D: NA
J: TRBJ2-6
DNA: TGTGCCAGTAGAGGTCGTGAAGGCTCTGGGGCCAACGTCCTGACTTTC
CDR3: CASRGREGSGANVLTF

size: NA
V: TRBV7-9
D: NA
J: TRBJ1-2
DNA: TGTGCCAGCAGCCCGGCCCCGGGGGCCTATGGCTACACCTTC
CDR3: CASSPAPGAYGYTF

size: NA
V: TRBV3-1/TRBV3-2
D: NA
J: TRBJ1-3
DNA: TGTGCCAGCAGCCAAGAACTAGCAGGGAGTGGAAACACCATATATTTT
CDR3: CASSQELAGSGNTIYF

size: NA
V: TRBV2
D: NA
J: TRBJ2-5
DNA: TGTGCCAGCAGCGAACCCCACCCGACGCACCCCCAAGAGACCCAGTACTTC
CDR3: CASSEPHPTHPQETQYF

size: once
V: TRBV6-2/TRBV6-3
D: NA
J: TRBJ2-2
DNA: TGTGCCAGCAGCGGACGGACGAACACCGGGGAGCTGTTTTTT
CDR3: CASSGRTNTGELFF

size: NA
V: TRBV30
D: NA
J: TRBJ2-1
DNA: TGTGCCTGGAGTGTACGATTGCGGGACAGAAATGAGCAGTTCTTC
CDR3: CAWSVRLRDRNEQFF

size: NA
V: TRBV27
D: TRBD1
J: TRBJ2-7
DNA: TGTGCCAGCAGTTTTAGCCGGACAGGTTACGAGCAGTACTTC
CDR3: CASSFSRTGYEQYF

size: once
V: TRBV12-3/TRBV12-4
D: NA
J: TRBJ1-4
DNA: TGTGCCAGCAGTTCTCGTGAAAAACTGTTTTTT
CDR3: CASSSREKLFF

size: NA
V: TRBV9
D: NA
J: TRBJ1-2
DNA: TGTGCCAGCAGCGAGGGAGGATCTAACTATGGCTACACCTTC
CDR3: CASSEGGSNYGYTF

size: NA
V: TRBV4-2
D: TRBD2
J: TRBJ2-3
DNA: TGTGCCAGCAGCCAGGAGATGTGGGCTAATGGGTTCTCCCCAGCGGGGTCGGCAGATACGCAGTATTTT
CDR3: CASSQEMWANGFSPAGSADTQYF

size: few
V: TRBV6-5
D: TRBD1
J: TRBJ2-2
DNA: TGTGCCACCAGGACAGGGGACACCGGGGAGCTGTTTTTT
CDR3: CATRTGDTGELFF

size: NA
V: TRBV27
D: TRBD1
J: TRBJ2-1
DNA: TGTGCCAGCAAAATAACAGGGGGACCCAACAATGAGCAGTTCTTC
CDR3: CASKITGGPNNEQFF

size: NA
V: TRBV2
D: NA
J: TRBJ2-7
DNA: TGTGCCAGCAGCCGGGACGCCCAGGAAGAGCAGTACTTC
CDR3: CASSRDAQEEQYF

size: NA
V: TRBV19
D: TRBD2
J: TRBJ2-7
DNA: TGTGCCAGTAGCCTGGGAGGGCTCCTCTACGAGCAGTACTTC
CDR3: CASSLGGLLYEQYF

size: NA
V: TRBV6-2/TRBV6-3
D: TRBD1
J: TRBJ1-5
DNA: TGTGCCAGCAGTTATATCAGGGGGAGCAATCAGCCCCAGCATTTT
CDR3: CASSYIRGSNQPQHF

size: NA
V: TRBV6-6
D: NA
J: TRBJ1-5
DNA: TGTGCCAGCAGGACAGGCGGGCATCAGCCCCAGCATTTT
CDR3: CASRTGGHQPQHF

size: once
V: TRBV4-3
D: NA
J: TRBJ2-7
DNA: TGCGCCAGCAGCCAATACGGGGGCTACGAGCAGTACTTC
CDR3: CASSQYGGYEQYF

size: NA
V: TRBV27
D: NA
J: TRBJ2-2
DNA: TGTGCCAGCAGTTTATCGCGGGCCGCGAACACCGGGGAGCTGTTTTTT
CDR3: CASSLSRAANTGELFF

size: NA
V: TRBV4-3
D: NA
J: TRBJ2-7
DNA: TGCGCCAGCAGCCAAGATAGGGGAATCCCCTACGAGCAGTACTTC
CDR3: CASSQDRGIPYEQYF

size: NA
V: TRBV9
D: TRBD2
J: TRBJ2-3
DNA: TGTGCCAGCAGCGTAGGGTTACTAGCGGCGACAGATACGCAGTATTTT
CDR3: CASSVGLLAATDTQYF

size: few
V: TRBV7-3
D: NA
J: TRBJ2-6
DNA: TGTGCCAGCAGCTCCACCTCTGGGGCCAACGTCCTGACTTTC
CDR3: CASSSTSGANVLTF

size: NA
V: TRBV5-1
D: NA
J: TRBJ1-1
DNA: TGCGCCAGCAGTTACACCGGGGGAGCGAACACTGAAGCTTTCTTT
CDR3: CASSYTGGANTEAFF

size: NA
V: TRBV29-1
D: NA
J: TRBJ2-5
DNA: TGCAGCGTTGAAAAAATAGCAGGAGAGACCCAGTACTTC
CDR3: CSVEKIAGETQYF

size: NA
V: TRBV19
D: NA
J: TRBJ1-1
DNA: TGTGCCAGTAGTATACACGGGATGAACACTGAAGCTTTCTTT
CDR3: CASSIHGMNTEAFF

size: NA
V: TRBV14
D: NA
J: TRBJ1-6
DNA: TGTGCCAGCAGCCTAACCCCGGAAGGGCCCAATTCACCCCTCCACTTT
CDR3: CASSLTPEGPNSPLHF

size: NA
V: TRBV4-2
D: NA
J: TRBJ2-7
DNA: TGTGCCAGCAGCCAGGGGGAGGTAGGCGAGCAGTACTTC
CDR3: CASSQGEVGEQYF

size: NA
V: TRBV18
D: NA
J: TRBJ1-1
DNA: TGTGCCAGCTCACCACCTTCAGTGAACACTGAAGCTTTCTTT
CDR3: CASSPPSVNTEAFF

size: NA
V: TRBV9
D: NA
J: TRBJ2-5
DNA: TGTGCCAGCAGCGTAGCTACAACCCAAGAGACCCAGTACTTC
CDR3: CASSVATTQETQYF

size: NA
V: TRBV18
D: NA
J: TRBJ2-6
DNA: TGTGCCAGCTCACCACGAGGTCGGACCTCTGGGGCCAACGTCCTGACTTTC
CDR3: CASSPRGRTSGANVLTF

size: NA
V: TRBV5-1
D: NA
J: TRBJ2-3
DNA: TGCGCCAGCAGCTCGGACAGATACACAGATACGCAGTATTTT
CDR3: CASSSDRYTDTQYF

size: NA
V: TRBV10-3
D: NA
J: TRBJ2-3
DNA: TGTGCCATCAGTGAAAATGGGGATCCGCAGTATTTT
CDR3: CAISENGDPQYF

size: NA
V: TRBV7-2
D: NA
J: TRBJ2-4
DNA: TGTGCCAGCAGCTCATCTCTCGCGGGGCCCAAAAACATTCAGTACTTC
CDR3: CASSSSLAGPKNIQYF

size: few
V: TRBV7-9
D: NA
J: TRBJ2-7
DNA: TGTGCCAGCAGCTTAGCGGTGGAGCAGTACTTC
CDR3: CASSLAVEQYF

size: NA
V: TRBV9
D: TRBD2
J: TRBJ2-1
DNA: TGTGCCAGCAGCGTAACGGCGGGAGGCTCCAATGAGCAGTTCTTC
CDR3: CASSVTAGGSNEQFF

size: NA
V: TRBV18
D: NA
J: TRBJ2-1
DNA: TGTGCCAGCATAGGGATGACTATCAATGAGCAGTTCTTC
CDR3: CASIGMTINEQFF

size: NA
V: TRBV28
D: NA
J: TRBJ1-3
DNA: TGTGCCAGCAGAACCCAGCGTCTCACTGGAAACACCATATATTTT
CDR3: CASRTQRLTGNTIYF

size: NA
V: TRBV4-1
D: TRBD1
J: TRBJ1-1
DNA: TGCGCCAGCAGCCAAGTGGCGACAGGGATGAACACTGAAGCTTTCTTT
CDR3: CASSQVATGMNTEAFF

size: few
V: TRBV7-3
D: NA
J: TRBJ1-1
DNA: TGTGCCAGCAGCTTAAGAGGAAACACTGAAGCTTTCTTT
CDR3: CASSLRGNTEAFF

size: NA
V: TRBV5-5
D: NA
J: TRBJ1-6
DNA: TGTGCCAGCAGCCCTGGGACGGTGGACTCACCCCTCCACTTT
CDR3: CASSPGTVDSPLHF

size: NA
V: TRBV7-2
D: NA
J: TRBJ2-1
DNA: TGTGCCAGCAGCTTTTTCGCCTACAATGAGCAGTTCTTC
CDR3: CASSFFAYNEQFF

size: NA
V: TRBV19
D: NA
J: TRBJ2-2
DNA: TGTGCCAGTAGTCCTTCTTCCGGGGGGCCGTCCGGGGAGCTGTTTTTT
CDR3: CASSPSSGGPSGELFF

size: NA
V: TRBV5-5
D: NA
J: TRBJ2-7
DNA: TGTGCCAGCAGCTTATCGGATCCGCGAGGCGAGCAGTACTTC
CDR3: CASSLSDPRGEQYF

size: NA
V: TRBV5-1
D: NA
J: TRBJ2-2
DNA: TGCGCCAGCAGCTCAACGGTCCGAGTGGGTGCGGGGGAGCTGTTTTTT
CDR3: CASSSTVRVGAGELFF

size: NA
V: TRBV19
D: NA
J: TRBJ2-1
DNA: TGTGCCAGTAGTATGGCAGACAATGAGCAGTTCTTC
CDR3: CASSMADNEQFF

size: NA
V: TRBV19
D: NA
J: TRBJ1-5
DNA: TGTGCCAGCCTGCTTTGGGCTGGGAACAATCAGCCCCAGCATTTT
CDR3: CASLLWAGNNQPQHF

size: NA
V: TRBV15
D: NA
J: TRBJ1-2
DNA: TGTGCCACCAGCAGAGATTCCTATGGCTACACCTTC
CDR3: CATSRDSYGYTF

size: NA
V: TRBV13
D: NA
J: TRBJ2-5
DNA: TGTGCCAGCAGCTTGCCAGGGGAGACCCAGTACTTC
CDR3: CASSLPGETQYF

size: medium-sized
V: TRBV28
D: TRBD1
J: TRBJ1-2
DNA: TGTGCCAGCTTAGACAGGGCCGACTATGGCTACACCTTC
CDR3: CASLDRADYGYTF

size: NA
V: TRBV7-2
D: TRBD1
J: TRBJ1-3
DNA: TGTGCCAGCAGCTTTACAGGGGGAAGTGGAAACACCATATATTTT
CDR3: CASSFTGGSGNTIYF

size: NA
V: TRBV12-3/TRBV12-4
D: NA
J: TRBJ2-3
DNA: TGTGCCAGCAGTTTGGTACCCACAGATACGCAGTATTTT
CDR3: CASSLVPTDTQYF

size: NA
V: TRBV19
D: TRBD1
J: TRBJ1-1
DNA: TGTGCCAGTAGCGACAGGGGGCACGCTGAAGCTTTCTTT
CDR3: CASSDRGHAEAFF

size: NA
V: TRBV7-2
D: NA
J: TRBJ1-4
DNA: TGTGCCAGCAGCTTGACCTGGAATGAAAAACTGTTTTTT
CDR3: CASSLTWNEKLFF

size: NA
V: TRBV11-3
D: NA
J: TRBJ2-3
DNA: TGTGCCAGCAGCGCCGACATCACAGATACGCAGTATTTT
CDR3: CASSADITDTQYF

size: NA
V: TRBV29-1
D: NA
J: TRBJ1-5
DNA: TGCAGCGTGGGGCAAGGCCCCAATCAGCCCCAGCATTTT
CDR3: CSVGQGPNQPQHF

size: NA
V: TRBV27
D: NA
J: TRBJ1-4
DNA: TGTGCCAGTCGTGGGGCTGTGGGGGAAAAACTGTTTTTT
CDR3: CASRGAVGEKLFF